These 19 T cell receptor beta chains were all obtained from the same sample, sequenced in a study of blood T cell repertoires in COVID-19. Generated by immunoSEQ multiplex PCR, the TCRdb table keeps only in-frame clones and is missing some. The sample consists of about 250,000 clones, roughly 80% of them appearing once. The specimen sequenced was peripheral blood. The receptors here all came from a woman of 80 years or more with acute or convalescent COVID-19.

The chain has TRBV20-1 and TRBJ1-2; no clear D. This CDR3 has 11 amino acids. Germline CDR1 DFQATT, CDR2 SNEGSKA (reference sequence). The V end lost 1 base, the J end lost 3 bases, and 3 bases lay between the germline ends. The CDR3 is CSARGDYGYTF. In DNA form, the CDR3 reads TGCAGTGCTAGAGGAGACTATGGCTACACCTTC.

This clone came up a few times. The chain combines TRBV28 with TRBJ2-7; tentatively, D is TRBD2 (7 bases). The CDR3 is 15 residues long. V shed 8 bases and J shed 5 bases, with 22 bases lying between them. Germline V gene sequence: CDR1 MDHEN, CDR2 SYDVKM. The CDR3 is CASAAPRRGGHEQYF. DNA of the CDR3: TGTGCCAGCGCCGCCCCGAGGAGGGGGGGGCACGAGCAGTACTTC. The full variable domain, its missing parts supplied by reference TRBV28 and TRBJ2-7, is DVKVTQSSRYLVKRTGEKVFLECVQDMDHENMFWYRQDPGLGLRLIYFSYDVKMKEKGDIPEGYSVSREKKERFSLILESASTNQTSMYLCASAAPRRGGHEQYFGPGTRLTVT.

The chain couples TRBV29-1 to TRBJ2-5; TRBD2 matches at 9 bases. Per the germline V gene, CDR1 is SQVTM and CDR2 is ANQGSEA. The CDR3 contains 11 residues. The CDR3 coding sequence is TGCGTAGCGGGGGAGGAAGAGACCCAGTACTTC. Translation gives CVAGEEETQYF. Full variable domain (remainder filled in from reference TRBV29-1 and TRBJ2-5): SAVISQKPSRDICQRGTSLTIQCQVDSQVTMMFWYRQQPGQSLTLIATANQGSEATYESGFVIDKFPISRPNLTFSTLTVSNMSPEDSSIYLCVAGEEETQYFGPGTRLLVL.

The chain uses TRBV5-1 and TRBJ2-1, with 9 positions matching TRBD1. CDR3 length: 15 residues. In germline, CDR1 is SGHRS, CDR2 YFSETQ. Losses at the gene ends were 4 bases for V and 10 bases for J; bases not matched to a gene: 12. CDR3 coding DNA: TGCGCCAGCAGCGACAGGACAGGGGCCCTTCTCGAGCAGTTCTTC. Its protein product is CASSDRTGALLEQFF.

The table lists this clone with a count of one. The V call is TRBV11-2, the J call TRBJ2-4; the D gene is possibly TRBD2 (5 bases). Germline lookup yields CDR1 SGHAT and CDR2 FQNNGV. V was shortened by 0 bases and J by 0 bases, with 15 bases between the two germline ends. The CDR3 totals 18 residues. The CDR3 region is CASSLDLSQEVAKNIQYF. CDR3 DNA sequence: TGTGCCAGCAGCTTAGATTTGAGTCAGGAGGTAGCCAAAAACATTCAGTACTTC.

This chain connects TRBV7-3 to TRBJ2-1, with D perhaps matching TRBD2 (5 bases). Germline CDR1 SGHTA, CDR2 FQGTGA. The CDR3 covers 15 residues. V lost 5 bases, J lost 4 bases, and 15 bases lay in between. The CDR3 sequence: CASSPVEGLYNEQFF. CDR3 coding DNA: TGTGCCAGCAGCCCTGTAGAGGGTCTTTACAATGAGCAGTTCTTC.

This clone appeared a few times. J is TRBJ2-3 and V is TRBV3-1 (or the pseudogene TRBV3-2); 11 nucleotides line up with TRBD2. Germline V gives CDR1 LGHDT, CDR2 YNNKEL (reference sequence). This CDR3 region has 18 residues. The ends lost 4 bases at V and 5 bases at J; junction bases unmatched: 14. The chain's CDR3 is CASSLGLAGPAGIDTQYF. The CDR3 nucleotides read TGTGCCAGCAGCCTTGGACTAGCGGGCCCCGCGGGGATAGATACGCAGTATTTT.

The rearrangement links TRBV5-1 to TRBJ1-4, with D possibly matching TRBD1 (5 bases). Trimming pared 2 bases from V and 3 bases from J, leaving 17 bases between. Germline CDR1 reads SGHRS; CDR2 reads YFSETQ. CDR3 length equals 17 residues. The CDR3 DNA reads TGCGCCAGCAGCTTAGGGGATCCCATATTTGCTAATGAAAAACTGTTTTTT. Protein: CASSLGDPIFANEKLFF.

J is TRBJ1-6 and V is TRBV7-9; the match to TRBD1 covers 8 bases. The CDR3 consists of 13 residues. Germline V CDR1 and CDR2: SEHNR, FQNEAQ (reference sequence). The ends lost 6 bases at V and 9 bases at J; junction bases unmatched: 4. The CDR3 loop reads CASRQGDFSPLHF. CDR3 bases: TGTGCCAGCAGACAGGGGGACTTTTCACCCCTCCACTTT.

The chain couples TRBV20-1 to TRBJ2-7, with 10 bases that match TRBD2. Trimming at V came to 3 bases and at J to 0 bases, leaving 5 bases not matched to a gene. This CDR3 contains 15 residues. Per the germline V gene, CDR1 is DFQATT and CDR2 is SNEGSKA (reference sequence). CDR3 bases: TGCAGTGCTAGTGTTACTAGCGGGGCCTCCTACGAGCAGTACTTC. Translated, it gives CSASVTSGASYEQYF.

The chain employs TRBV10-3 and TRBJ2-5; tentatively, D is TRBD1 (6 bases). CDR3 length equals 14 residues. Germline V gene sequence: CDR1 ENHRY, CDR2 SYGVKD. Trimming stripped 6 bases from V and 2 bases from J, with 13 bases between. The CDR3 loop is CAISQGTLQETQYF. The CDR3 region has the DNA TGTGCCATCAGCCAAGGGACACTTCAAGAGACCCAGTACTTC.

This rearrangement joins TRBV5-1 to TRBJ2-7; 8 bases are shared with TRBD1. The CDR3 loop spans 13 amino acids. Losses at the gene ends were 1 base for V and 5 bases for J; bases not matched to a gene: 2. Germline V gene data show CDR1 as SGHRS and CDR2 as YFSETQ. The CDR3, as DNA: TGCGCCAGCAGCTTGTTGGACAGGGACGAGCAGTACTTC. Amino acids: CASSLLDRDEQYF.

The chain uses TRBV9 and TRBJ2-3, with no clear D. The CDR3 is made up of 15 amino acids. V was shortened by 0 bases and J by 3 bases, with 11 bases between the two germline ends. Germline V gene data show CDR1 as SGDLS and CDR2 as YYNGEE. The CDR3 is CASSVAHFWTDTQYF. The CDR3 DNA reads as TGTGCCAGCAGCGTAGCCCACTTCTGGACAGATACGCAGTATTTT.

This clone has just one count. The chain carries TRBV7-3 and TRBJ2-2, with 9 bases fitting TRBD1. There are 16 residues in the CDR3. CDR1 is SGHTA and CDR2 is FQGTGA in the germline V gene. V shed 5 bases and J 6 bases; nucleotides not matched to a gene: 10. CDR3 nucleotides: TGTGCCAGCAGCCCCCTCGGGACAGGGTCCGCCGGGGAGCTGTTTTTT. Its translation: CASSPLGTGSAGELFF.

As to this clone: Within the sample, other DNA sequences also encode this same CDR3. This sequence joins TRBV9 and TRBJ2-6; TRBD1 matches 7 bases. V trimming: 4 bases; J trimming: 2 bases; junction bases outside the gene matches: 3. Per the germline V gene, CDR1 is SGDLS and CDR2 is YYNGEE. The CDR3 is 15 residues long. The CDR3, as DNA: TGTGCCAGCAGCCCCGACAGGGCTGGGGCCAACGTCCTGACTTTC. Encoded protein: CASSPDRAGANVLTF.

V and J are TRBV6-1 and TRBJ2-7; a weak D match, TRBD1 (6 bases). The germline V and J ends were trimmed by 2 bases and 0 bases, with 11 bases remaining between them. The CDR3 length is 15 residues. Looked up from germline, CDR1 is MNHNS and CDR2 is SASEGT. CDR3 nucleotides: TGTGCCAGCAGTGAAAACAGGGTTGCCTCCTACGAGCAGTACTTC. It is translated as CASSENRVASYEQYF.

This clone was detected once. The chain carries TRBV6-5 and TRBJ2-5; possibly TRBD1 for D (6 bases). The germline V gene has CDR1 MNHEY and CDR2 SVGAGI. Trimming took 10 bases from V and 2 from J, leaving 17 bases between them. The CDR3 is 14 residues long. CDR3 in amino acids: CATIPLTGQETQYF. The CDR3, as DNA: TGTGCCACCATCCCTCTGACAGGACAAGAGACCCAGTACTTC.

CDR3 DNA: TGCGCCAGCAGTGAGGACAGGGAAACTGTTCAGCCCCAGCATTTT. Amino acids: CASSEDRETVQPQHF. The rearrangement uses TRBV23-1 and TRBJ1-5; 8 bases map to TRBD1. TRBV23-1 is identified as an open reading frame with a role that is uncertain. The CDR3 has 15 amino acids. V lost 5 bases to trimming and J lost 6 bases; unmatched junction nucleotides: 9.

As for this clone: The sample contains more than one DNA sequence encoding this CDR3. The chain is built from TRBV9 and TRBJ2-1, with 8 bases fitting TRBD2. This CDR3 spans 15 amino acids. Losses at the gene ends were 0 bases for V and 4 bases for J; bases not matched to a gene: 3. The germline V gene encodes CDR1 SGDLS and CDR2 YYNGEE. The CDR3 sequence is CASSVAGGPYNEQFF. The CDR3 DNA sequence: TGTGCCAGCAGCGTAGCGGGAGGGCCTTACAATGAGCAGTTCTTC.